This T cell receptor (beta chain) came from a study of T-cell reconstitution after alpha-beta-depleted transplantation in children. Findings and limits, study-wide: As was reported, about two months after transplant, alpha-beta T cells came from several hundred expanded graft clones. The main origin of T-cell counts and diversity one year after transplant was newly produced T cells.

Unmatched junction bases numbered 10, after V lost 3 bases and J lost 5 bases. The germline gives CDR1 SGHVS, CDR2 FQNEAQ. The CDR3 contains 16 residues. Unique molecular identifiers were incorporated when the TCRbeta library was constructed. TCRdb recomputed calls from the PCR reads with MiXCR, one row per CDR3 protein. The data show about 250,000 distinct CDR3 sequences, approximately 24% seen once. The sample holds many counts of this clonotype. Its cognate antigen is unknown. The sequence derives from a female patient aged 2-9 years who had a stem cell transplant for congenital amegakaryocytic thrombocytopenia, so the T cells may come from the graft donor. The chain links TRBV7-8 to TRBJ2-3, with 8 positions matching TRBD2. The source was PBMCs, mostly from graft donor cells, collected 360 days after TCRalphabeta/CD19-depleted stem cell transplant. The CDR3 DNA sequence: TGTGCCAGCAGCTTCTGGTCGGGGGGGTCCGGAGATACGCAGTATTTT. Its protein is CASSFWSGGSGDTQYF.